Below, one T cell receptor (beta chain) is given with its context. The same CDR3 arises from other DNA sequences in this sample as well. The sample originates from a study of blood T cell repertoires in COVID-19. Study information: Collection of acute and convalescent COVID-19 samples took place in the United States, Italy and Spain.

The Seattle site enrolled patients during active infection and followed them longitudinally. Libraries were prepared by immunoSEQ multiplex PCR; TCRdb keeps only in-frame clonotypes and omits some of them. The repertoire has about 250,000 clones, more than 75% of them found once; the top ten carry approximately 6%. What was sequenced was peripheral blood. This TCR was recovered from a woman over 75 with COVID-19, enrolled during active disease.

CDR3 sequence (DNA): TGCGCCAGCAGCTTGGCAGGAGGGGACTACGAGCAGTACTTC. Its translation: CASSLAGGDYEQYF. The chain employs TRBV5-1 and TRBJ2-7; a possible D gene is TRBD2 (6 bases). The CDR3 runs to 14 residues. The V end lost 0 bases, the J end lost 3 bases, and 10 bases lay between the germline ends. The germline CDR1 and CDR2 sequences are SGHRS and YFSETQ.